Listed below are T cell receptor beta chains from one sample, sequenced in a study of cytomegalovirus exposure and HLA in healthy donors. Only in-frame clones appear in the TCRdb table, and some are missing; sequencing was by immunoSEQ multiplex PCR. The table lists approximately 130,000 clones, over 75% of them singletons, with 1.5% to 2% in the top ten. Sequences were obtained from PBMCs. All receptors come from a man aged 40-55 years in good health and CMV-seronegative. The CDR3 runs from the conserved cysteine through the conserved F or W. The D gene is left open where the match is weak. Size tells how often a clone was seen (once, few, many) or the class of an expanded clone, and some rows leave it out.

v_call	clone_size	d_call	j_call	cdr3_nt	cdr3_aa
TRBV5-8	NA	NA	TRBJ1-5	TGTGCCAGCAGCTTGGCAGGTCTAAGCAATCAGCCCCAGCATTTT	CASSLAGLSNQPQHF
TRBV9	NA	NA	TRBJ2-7	TGTGCCAGCAGCGCCCCCCGTCCCCACGAGCAGTACTTC	CASSAPRPHEQYF
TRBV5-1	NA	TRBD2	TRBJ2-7	TGCGCCAGCAGCCAAAGGGGACTAGCCTACGAGCAGTACTTC	CASSQRGLAYEQYF
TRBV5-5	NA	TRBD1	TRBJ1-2	TGTGCCAGCAGCTTGTCCCCGACAGGGGACTATGGCTACACCTTC	CASSLSPTGDYGYTF
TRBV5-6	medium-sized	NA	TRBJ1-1	TGTGCCAGCAGCTTGATCCAGGTGGGCACTGAAGCTTTCTTT	CASSLIQVGTEAFF
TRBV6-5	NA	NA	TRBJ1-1	TGTGCCAGCAGTTACTCGTCAGGGCTGAACACTGAAGCTTTCTTT	CASSYSSGLNTEAFF
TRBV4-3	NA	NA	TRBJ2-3	TGCGCCAGCAGCCAAGATCCGGGTATTTCGCAGTATTTT	CASSQDPGISQYF
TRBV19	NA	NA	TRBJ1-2	TGTGCCAGTAGTATTTTAGACTCTGGCTACACCTTC	CASSILDSGYTF
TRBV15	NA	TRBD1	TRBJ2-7	TGTGCCACCAGCAGAGAGTCGGGACAGGGAAACTCCTACGAGCAGTACTTC	CATSRESGQGNSYEQYF
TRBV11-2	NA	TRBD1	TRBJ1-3	TGTGCCAGCAGCGAACAGGGGATCGGAAACACCATATATTTT	CASSEQGIGNTIYF
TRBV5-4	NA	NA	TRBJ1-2	TGTGCCAGCAGCCGTGACAGAGATAACTATGGCTACACCTTC	CASSRDRDNYGYTF
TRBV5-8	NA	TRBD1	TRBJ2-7	TGTGCCAGCAGGGCTAGACAGGGGGTCTACGAGCAGTACTTC	CASRARQGVYEQYF
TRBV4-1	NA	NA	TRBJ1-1	TGCGCCAGCAGCCAAGATCAGGATTCTGAAGCTTTCTTT	CASSQDQDSEAFF
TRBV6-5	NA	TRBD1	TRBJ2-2	TGTGCCAGCAGACGCAGGGGGACCGGGGAGCTGTTTTTT	CASRRRGTGELFF
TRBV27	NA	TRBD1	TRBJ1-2	TGTGCCAGCAGTAGACAGGGGTTCTATGGCTACACCTTC	CASSRQGFYGYTF